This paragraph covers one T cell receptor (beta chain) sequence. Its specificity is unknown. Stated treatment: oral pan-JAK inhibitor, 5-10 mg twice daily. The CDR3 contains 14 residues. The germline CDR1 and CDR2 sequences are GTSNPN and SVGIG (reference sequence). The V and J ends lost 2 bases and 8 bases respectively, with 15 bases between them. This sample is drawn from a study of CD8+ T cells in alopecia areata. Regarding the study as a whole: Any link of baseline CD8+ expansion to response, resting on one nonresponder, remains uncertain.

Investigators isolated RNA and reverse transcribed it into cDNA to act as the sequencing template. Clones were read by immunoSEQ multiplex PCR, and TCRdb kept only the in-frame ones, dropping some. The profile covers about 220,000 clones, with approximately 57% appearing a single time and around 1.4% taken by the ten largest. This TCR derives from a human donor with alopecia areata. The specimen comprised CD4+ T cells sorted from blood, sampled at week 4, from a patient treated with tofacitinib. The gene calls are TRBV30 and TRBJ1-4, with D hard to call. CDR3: CAWSLARVREKLFF. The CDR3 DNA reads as TGTGCCTGGAGTCTTGCCCGGGTTCGGGAAAAACTGTTTTTT. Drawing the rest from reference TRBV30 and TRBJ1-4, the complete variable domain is SQTIHQWPATLVQPVGSPLSLECTVEGTSNPNLYWYRQAAGRGLQLLFYSVGIGQISSEVPQNLSASRPQDRQFILSSKKLLLSDSGFYLCAWSLARVREKLFFGSGTQLSVL.